These 16 T cell receptor beta chains share one sample of origin, sequenced in a study of beta chain features in type 1 diabetes. These receptors have no known antigen. The study, taken as a whole, reports: Moderate yet significant TCRB CDR3 shortening was seen in Type 1 diabetes patients in all four CD4+ subsets.

The entirety of the isolated RNA underwent reverse transcription, so expressed TCRB transcripts were sequenced. Sequencing was performed with immunoSEQ multiplex PCR; in TCRdb, only in-frame clones are kept and a portion is missing. The sample yields 600,000 to 700,000 clones, roughly 12% seen once. Sequencing was carried out using naive CD4+ T cells from blood. The receptors stem from a man aged 25 to 40 with type 1 diabetes.

The table lists this clone with a few counts. The V gene is TRBV9, the J gene TRBJ1-1, with D hard to call. The V and J ends lost 2 bases and 7 bases respectively, with 12 bases between them. Germline V gives CDR1 SGDLS, CDR2 YYNGEE. CDR3 size: 13 residues. The DNA of the CDR3 is TGTGCCAGCAGCGTGGAGGGTGTGGGTGAAGCTTTCTTT. Its translation: CASSVEGVGEAFF.

This clone was seen only a few times. CDR3 coding DNA: TGTGCCAGCAGCGAGGACAGTGATACGCAGTATTTT. Amino acids: CASSEDSDTQYF. The chain joins TRBV2 to TRBJ2-3; a possible D gene is TRBD1 (6 bases). V lost 6 bases to trimming and J lost 6 bases, with 10 bases between them. This CDR3 is 12 amino acids long. Germline V gene data show CDR1 as SNHLY and CDR2 as FYNNEI.

Note on this clone: Other DNA sequences in this specimen translate into the identical CDR3. The rearrangement links TRBV7-2 to TRBJ2-5, with 9 bases matching TRBD1. The germline V gene encodes CDR1 SGHTA and CDR2 FQGNSA. J lost 5 bases, V lost 5 bases, and 6 bases had no gene match. The CDR3 length is 14 residues. Here the CDR3 reads CASSPDRGRETQYF. The CDR3 DNA is TGTGCCAGCAGCCCGGACAGGGGAAGGGAGACCCAGTACTTC.

V and J are TRBV5-1 and TRBJ2-7; no clear D. Germline assignment: CDR1 SGHRS and CDR2 YFSETQ. V was trimmed by 0 bases and J by 1 base, leaving 8 bases between them. The CDR3 is made up of 14 amino acids. The CDR3, as DNA: TGCGCCAGCAGCTTGGCCGTAGGGTCCTACGAGCAGTACTTC. This codes for CASSLAVGSYEQYF.

V usage is TRBV7-9 and J usage is TRBJ2-7, with 11 bases that match TRBD2. Unmatched junction bases numbered 2, after V lost 10 bases and J lost 0 bases. The V gene's germline CDR1 is SEHNR and CDR2 FQNEAQ (reference sequence). CDR3 size: 13 residues. CDR3 bases: TGTGCCACCGGGACTAGCGGCTCCTACGAGCAGTACTTC. This encodes CATGTSGSYEQYF.

This chain links TRBV5-1 with TRBJ2-7; 10 bases are shared with TRBD1. J gave up 5 bases and V 3 bases, and 2 bases lay outside the gene matches. CDR1 is SGHRS, CDR2 YFSETQ, per germline. This CDR3 is 13 amino acids long. The CDR3 here is CASSSTGGDEQYF. The DNA for the CDR3 is TGCGCCAGCAGCTCGACAGGGGGCGACGAGCAGTACTTC.

This chain connects TRBV9 to TRBJ2-2; D is possibly TRBD1 or TRBD2 (6 bases each). Germline V CDR1 and CDR2: SGDLS, YYNGEE. V lost 4 bases and J 4 bases, leaving 14 bases between the germline ends. This CDR3 spans 15 amino acids. The CDR3 is CASSQGGYFTGELFF. The CDR3 region has the DNA TGTGCCAGCAGCCAAGGGGGGTACTTCACCGGGGAGCTGTTTTTT. Supplemented by reference TRBV9 and TRBJ2-2, the full variable domain reads DSGVTQTPKHLITATGQRVTLRCSPRSGDLSVYWYQQSLDQGLQFLIQYYNGEERAKGNILERFSAQQFPDLHSELNLSSLELGDSALYFCASSQGGYFTGELFFGEGSRLTVL.

The CDR3 DNA sequence: TGTGCCAGCAGCTTAGTTTCGCAGGTGACCACTGAAGCTTTCTTT. Residues: CASSLVSQVTTEAFF. V is TRBV7-6 and J is TRBJ1-1, with D unclear. V dropped 1 base and J dropped 4 bases, with 13 bases sitting between them. Germline-derived CDR1 and CDR2 are SGHVS and FNYEAQ. This CDR3 is 15 amino acids long.

V usage is TRBV28 and J usage is TRBJ1-2; TRBD1 agrees at 7 bases. V lost 6 bases and J lost 3; bases outside the gene matches: 7. The CDR3 runs to 14 residues. CDR1 is MDHEN, CDR2 SYDVKM, per germline. This CDR3 reads CASRAGQSHYGYTF. The CDR3 bases are TGTGCCAGCAGGGCGGGACAGAGCCACTATGGCTACACCTTC.

There are a few counts of this clone. The rearrangement uses TRBV5-6 and TRBJ2-5; 8 positions match TRBD2. Germline V CDR1 and CDR2: SGHDT, YYEEEE. Trimming at V came to 2 bases and at J to 2 bases, leaving 8 bases not matched to a gene. The CDR3 totals 16 residues. The CDR3 is CASSFYLAGWQETQYF. The CDR3 bases are TGTGCCAGCAGCTTTTATTTAGCGGGGTGGCAAGAGACCCAGTACTTC.

This chain links TRBV6-5 with TRBJ2-5; 7 bases match TRBD1. Trimming took 10 bases from V and 10 from J; bases not matched to a gene: 15. The CDR3 contains 13 residues. CDR1 and CDR2 from the germline V gene are MNHEY and SVGAGI. Here the CDR3 reads CATTSVGTVGQYF. The CDR3 nucleotides are TGTGCCACCACTTCGGTGGGGACAGTTGGCCAGTACTTC.

This clone was observed a few times. CDR3 in DNA: TGTGCCAGCAGCATTAACCCGGGGTACTTTGAGACCCAGTACTTC. Its protein product is CASSINPGYFETQYF. The chain combines TRBV9 with TRBJ2-5; TRBD2 is a possible D gene (5 bases). The V gene's germline CDR1 is SGDLS and CDR2 YYNGEE. Deletions cut 4 bases from V and 5 bases from J, with 18 bases between. The CDR3 is 15 amino acids. The variable domain in full, with the rest retrieved from reference TRBV9 and TRBJ2-5, is DSGVTQTPKHLITATGQRVTLRCSPRSGDLSVYWYQQSLDQGLQFLIQYYNGEERAKGNILERFSAQQFPDLHSELNLSSLELGDSALYFCASSINPGYFETQYFGPGTRLLVL.

This clone was picked up a small number of times. CDR3 loop: CASSTGQGALNVAEQFF. The CDR3 bases are TGTGCCAGCAGTACCGGACAGGGGGCGCTTAATGTTGCTGAGCAGTTCTTC. The J gene is TRBJ2-1, the V gene TRBV28; 11 bases are shared with TRBD1. The CDR3 consists of 17 residues. J lost 9 bases, V lost 5 bases, and 15 bases had no gene match. In germline, CDR1 is MDHEN, CDR2 SYDVKM. The full variable domain, with the rest looked up from reference TRBV28 and TRBJ2-1, is DVKVTQSSRYLVKRTGEKVFLECVQDMDHENMFWYRQDPGLGLRLIYFSYDVKMKEKGDIPEGYSVSREKKERFSLILESASTNQTSMYLCASSTGQGALNVAEQFFGPGTRLTVL.

This clone was observed a handful of times. The chain carries TRBV28 and TRBJ2-7; 8 positions agree with TRBD1. The CDR3 totals 13 residues. CDR1 and CDR2 (germline): MDHEN, SYDVKM. The trim removed 4 bases at V and 4 bases at J, leaving 3 bases unmatched. CDR3 in DNA: TGTGCCAGCAGTTCGGGACAGGAGTACGAGCAGTACTTC. Its protein is CASSSGQEYEQYF. Supplemented by reference TRBV28 and TRBJ2-7, the full variable domain reads DVKVTQSSRYLVKRTGEKVFLECVQDMDHENMFWYRQDPGLGLRLIYFSYDVKMKEKGDIPEGYSVSREKKERFSLILESASTNQTSMYLCASSSGQEYEQYFGPGTRLTVT.

This clone was seen only a few times. This chain joins TRBV25-1 and TRBJ2-3; 10 bases are shared with TRBD1. The CDR3 consists of 15 residues. Trimming removed 8 bases from V and 3 bases from J; junction bases left unmatched: 8. Looked up from germline, CDR1 is MGHDK and CDR2 is SYGVNS. CDR3 loop: CASSSGTGVTDTQYF. CDR3 DNA sequence: TGTGCCAGCTCCAGCGGGACAGGGGTAACAGATACGCAGTATTTT.

This clone was counted between two and nine times. The chain has TRBV7-9 and TRBJ2-5; D unresolved. CDR3 length equals 13 residues. The V end was cut by 1 base, the J end by 5 bases, with 8 bases between. CDR1 is SEHNR and CDR2 is FQNEAQ in the germline V gene (reference sequence). In DNA form, the CDR3 reads TGTGCCAGCAGCTTAGTGATTGGTGAGACCCAGTACTTC. It translates to CASSLVIGETQYF.